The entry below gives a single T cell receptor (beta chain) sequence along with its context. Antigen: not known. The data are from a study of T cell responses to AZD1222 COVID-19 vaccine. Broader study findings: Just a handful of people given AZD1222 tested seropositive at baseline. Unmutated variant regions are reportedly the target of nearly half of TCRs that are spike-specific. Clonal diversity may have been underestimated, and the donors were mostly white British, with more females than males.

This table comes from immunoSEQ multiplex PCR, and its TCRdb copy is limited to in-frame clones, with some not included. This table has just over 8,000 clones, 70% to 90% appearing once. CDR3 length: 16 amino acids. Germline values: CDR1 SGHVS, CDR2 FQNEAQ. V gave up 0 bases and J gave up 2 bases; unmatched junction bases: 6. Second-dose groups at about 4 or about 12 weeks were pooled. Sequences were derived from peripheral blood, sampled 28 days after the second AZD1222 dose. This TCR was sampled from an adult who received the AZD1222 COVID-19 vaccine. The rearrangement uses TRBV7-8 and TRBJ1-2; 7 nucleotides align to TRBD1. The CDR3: CASSLAPQGQNYGYTF. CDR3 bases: TGTGCCAGCAGCTTAGCCCCACAGGGGCAAAACTATGGCTACACCTTC.